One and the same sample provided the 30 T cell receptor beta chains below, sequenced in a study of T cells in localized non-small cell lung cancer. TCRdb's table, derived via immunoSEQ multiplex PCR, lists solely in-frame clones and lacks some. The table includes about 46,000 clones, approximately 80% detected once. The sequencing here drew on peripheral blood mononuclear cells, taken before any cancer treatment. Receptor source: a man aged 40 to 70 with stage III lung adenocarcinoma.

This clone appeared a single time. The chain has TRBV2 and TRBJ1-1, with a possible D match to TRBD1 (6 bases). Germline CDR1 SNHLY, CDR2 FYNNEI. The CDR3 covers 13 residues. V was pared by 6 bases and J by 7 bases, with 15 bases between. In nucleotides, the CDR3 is TGTGCCAGCAGAGTAGACAGGTACGATGAAGCTTTCTTT. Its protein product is CASRVDRYDEAFF. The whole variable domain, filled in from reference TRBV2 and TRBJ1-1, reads EPEVTQTPSHQVTQMGQEVILRCVPISNHLYFYWYRQILGQKVEFLVSFYNNEISEKSEIFDDQFSVERPDGSNFTLKIRSTKLEDSAMYFCASRVDRYDEAFFGQGTRLTVV.

For the CDR3, the DNA is TGTGCCAGCTCACCCCTAGGGCCCTACGAGCAGTACTTC. It encodes CASSPLGPYEQYF. The genes are TRBV18 and TRBJ2-7, with D uncertain. Looked up from germline, CDR1 is KGHSH and CDR2 is LQKENI. The length of the CDR3 is 13 residues. V gave up 3 bases and J gave up 2 bases, with 8 bases separating them.

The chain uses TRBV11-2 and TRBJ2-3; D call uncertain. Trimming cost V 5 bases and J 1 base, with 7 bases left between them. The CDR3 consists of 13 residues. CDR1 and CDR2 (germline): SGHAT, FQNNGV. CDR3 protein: CASSHGRTDTQYF. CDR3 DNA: TGTGCCAGCAGCCACGGACGCACAGATACGCAGTATTTT.

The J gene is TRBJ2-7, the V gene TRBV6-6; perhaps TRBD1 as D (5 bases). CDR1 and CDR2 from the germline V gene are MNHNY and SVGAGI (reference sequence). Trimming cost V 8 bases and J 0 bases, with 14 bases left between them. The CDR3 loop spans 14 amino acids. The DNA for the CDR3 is TGTGCCAGCCTCCATGGGCAGGGCTCCTACGAGCAGTACTTC. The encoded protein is CASLHGQGSYEQYF.

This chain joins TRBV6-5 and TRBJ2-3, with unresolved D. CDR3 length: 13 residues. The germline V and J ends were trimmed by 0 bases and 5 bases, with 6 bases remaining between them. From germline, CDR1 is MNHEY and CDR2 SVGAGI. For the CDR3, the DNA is TGTGCCAGCAGTTACTCCGCGGAAGATACGCAGTATTTT. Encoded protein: CASSYSAEDTQYF.

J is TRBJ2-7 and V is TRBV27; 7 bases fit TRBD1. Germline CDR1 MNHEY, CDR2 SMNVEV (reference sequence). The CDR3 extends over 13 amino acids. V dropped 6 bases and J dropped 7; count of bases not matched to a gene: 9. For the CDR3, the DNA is TGTGCCAGCAGCAGACAGGGCCCGGGGGAGCAGTACTTC. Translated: CASSRQGPGEQYF.

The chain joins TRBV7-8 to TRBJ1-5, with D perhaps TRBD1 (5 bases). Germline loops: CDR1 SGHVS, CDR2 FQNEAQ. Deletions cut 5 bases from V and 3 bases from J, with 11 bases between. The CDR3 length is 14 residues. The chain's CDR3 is CASSEGAYNQPQHF. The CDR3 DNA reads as TGTGCCAGCAGCGAAGGGGCCTACAATCAGCCCCAGCATTTT.

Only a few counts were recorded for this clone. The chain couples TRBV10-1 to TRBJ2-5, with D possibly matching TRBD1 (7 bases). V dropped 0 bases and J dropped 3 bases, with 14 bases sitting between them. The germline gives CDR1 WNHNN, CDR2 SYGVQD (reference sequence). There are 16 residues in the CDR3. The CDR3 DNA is TGCGCCAGCAGTGAGTCGCAGGGGGGACGCAAAGAGACCCAGTACTTC. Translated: CASSESQGGRKETQYF.

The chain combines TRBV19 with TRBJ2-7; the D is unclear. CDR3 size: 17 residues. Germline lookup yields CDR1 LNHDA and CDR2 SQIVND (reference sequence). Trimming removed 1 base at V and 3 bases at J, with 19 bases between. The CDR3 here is CASSIVSAGPSFYEQYF. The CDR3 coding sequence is TGTGCCAGTAGTATAGTATCCGCCGGACCCTCTTTCTACGAGCAGTACTTC.

CDR3 sequence (DNA): TGTGCCAGCAGCTCACAGACAGGGGGCAACTATGGCTACACCTTC. Protein sequence: CASSSQTGGNYGYTF. The chain uses TRBV9 and TRBJ1-2; TRBD1 matches at 10 bases. The CDR3 loop spans 15 amino acids. V lost 4 bases to trimming and J lost 2 bases; unmatched junction nucleotides: 5. Germline-derived CDR1 and CDR2 are SGDLS and YYNGEE.

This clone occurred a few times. CDR3 nucleotides: TGTGCCTGGAGTGTATGGGACAGCGACTACGAGCAGTACTTC. This gives the protein CAWSVWDSDYEQYF. V gene TRBV30 combines with J gene TRBJ2-7, with 7 positions matching TRBD1. The CDR3 totals 14 residues. CDR1 GTSNPN and CDR2 SVGIG come from the germline V gene (reference sequence). Germline trimming cut 0 bases from V and 3 bases from J; bases unmatched to any gene: 5.

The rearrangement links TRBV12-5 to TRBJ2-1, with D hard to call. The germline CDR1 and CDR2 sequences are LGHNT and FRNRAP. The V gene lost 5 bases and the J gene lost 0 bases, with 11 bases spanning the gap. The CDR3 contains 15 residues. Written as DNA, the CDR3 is TGTGCTAGTGGTCCTACTACTCGCTCCTACAATGAGCAGTTCTTC. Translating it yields CASGPTTRSYNEQFF.

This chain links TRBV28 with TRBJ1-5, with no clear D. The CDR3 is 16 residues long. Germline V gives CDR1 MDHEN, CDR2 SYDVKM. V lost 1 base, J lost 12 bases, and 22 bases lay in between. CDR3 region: CASSLLGGIELRLQHF. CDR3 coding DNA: TGTGCCAGCAGTTTATTGGGAGGTATCGAATTAAGGCTCCAGCATTTT.

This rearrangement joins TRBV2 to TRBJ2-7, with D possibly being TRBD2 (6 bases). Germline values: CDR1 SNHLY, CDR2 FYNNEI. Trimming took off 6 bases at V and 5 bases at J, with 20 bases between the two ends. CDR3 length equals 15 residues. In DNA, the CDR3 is TGTGCCAGCAGCAAAACCTTCCGGGAGCCCAACGAGCAGTACTTC. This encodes CASSKTFREPNEQYF.

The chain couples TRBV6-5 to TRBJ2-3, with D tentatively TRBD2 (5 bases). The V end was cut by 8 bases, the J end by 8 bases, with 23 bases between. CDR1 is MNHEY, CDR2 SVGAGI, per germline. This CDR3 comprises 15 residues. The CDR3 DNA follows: TGTGCCAGCGAAAGAATCGCCACGCCTCGGGGTACGCAGTATTTT. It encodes CASERIATPRGTQYF.

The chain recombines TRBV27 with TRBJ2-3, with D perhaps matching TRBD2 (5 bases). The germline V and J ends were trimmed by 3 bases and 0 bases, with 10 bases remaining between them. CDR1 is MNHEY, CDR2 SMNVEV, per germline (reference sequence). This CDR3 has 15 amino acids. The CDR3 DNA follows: TGTGCCAGCAGTTTGAACGGGGTTAGCACAGATACGCAGTATTTT. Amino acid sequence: CASSLNGVSTDTQYF.

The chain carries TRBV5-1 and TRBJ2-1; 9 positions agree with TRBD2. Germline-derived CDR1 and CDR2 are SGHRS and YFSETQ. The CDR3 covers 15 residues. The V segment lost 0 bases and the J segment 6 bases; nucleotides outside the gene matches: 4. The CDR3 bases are TGCGCCAGCAGCTTGGGACTAGCGGCTTCCAATGAGCAGTTCTTC. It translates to CASSLGLAASNEQFF.

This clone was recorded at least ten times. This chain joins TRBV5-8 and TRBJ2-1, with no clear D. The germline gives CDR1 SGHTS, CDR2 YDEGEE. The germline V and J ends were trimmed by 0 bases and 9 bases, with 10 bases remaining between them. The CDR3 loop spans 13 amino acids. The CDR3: CASSLAKGSEQFF. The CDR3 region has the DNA TGTGCCAGCAGCTTGGCAAAAGGAAGTGAGCAGTTCTTC.

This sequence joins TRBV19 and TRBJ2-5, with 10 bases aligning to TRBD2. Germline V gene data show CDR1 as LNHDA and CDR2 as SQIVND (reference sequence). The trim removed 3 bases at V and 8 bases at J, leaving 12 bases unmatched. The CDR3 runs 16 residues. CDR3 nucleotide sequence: TGTGCCAGTAGTATCACGGCTAGCGGGGGTGTTACCACCCAGTACTTC. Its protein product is CASSITASGGVTTQYF. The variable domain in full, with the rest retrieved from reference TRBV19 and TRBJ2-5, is DGGITQSPKYLFRKEGQNVTLSCEQNLNHDAMYWYRQDPGQGLRLIYYSQIVNDFQKGDIAEGYSVSREKKESFPLTVTSAQKNPTAFYLCASSITASGGVTTQYFGPGTRLLVL.

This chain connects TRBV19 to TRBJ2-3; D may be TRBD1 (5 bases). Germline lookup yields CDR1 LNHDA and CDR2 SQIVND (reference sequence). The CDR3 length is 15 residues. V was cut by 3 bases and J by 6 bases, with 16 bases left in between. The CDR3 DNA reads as TGTGCCAGTAGTATCCCAGGGTTAGGGATTGATACGCAGTATTTT. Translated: CASSIPGLGIDTQYF.

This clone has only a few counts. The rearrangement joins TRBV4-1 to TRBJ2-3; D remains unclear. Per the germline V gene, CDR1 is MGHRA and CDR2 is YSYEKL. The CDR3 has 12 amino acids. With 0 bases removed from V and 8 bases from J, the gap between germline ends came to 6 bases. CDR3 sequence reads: CASSQELGTQYF. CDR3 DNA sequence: TGCGCCAGCAGCCAAGAATTGGGTACGCAGTATTTT.

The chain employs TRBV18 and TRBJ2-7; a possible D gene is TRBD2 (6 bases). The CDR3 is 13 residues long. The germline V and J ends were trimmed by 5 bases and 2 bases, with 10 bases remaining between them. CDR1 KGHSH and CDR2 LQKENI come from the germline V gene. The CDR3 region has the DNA TGTGCCAGCTCAGCGGGGAACGCCTACGAGCAGTACTTC. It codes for CASSAGNAYEQYF.

CDR3 amino acids: CASSWTSSYNEQFF. The CDR3 DNA sequence: TGTGCCAGTAGCTGGACAAGCTCCTACAATGAGCAGTTCTTC. J is TRBJ2-1 and V is TRBV19, with D possibly TRBD1 on 5 matching bases. V was clipped by 6 bases and J by 0 bases, with 9 bases between them. This CDR3 region has 14 residues. The germline CDR1 and CDR2 sequences are LNHDA and SQIVND (reference sequence).

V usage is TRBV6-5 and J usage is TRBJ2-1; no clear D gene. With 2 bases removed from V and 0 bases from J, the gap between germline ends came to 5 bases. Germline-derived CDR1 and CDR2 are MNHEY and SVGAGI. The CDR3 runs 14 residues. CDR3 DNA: TGTGCCAGCAGTTACACCAGCTCCTACAATGAGCAGTTCTTC. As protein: CASSYTSSYNEQFF.

The CDR3 bases are TGTGCCAGCAGTATGACAGGGGTAGCCTATAATTCACCCCTCCACTTT. It yields the protein CASSMTGVAYNSPLHF. V usage is TRBV2 and J usage is TRBJ1-6, with 8 bases lining up with TRBD1. CDR3 length equals 16 residues. V shed 5 bases, J shed 2 bases, and the junction held 5 bases outside the gene matches. The V gene's germline CDR1 is SNHLY and CDR2 FYNNEI. Based on the CDR3 plus reference TRBV2 and TRBJ1-6, the full variable domain is EPEVTQTPSHQVTQMGQEVILRCVPISNHLYFYWYRQILGQKVEFLVSFYNNEISEKSEIFDDQFSVERPDGSNFTLKIRSTKLEDSAMYFCASSMTGVAYNSPLHFGNGTRLTVT.

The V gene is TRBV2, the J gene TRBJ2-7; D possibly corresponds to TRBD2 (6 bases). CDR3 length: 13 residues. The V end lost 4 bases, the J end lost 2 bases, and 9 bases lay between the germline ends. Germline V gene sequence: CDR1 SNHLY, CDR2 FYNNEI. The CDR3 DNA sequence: TGTGCCAGCAGTGGGGACTCCACCTACGAGCAGTACTTC. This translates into CASSGDSTYEQYF.

The CDR3 region has the DNA TGCAGCGAAAGTACAGGGGTCACTGAAGCTTTCTTT. It specifies CSESTGVTEAFF. The chain carries TRBV29-1 and TRBJ1-1; 7 positions match TRBD1. V was pared by 7 bases and J by 4 bases, with 6 bases of the junction left unmatched. The germline CDR1 and CDR2 sequences are SQVTM and ANQGSEA. The CDR3 is 12 amino acids.

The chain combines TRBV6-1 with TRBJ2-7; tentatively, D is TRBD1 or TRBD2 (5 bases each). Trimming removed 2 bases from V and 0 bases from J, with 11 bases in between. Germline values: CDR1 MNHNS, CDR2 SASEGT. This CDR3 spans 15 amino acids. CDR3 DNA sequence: TGTGCCAGCAGTGAATCAATTGGGGGCTCCTACGAGCAGTACTTC. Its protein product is CASSESIGGSYEQYF.

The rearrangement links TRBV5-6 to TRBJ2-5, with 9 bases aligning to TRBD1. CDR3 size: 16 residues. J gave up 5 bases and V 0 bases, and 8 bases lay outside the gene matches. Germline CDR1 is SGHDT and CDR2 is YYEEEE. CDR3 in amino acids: CASSLDWTGDRETQYF. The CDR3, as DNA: TGTGCCAGCAGCTTGGATTGGACAGGGGATCGGGAGACCCAGTACTTC.

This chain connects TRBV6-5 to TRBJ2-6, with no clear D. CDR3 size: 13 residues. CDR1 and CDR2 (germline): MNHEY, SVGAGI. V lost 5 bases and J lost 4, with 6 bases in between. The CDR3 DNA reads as TGTGCCAGCAGTCAAATCGGGGCCAACGTCCTGACTTTC. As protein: CASSQIGANVLTF.